The sequence of this TCR gamma chain was determined in a study of Vδ1+ human thymocytes (dated by TCRdb to 2016 to 2019). A note on the overall study: mRNA-level TRG and TRD CDR3 repertoires of highly purified Vdelta1+ thymocytes from young children were characterised as a data resource. Earlier work had validated the multiplex-based CDR3 amplicon strategy against 5'RACE-based methods for generating CDR3 amplicons. Study-wide conclusions, independent of this receptor: The use of highly purified populations and single-cell validation was advised by the authors, since misinterpretation of bulk repertoire data could be caused by unexpected Vdelta2 sequences. The thymic TRG and TRD repertoires appeared highly polyclonal, with Gaussian CDR3 length distributions, in contrast to the oligoclonal repertoires of peripheral blood. Although sort purity was high, roughly a fifth of thymic TRD sequences were Vdelta2 (with a few Vdelta3), in contrast to the peripheral blood Vdelta1+ controls. No clustering by age or sex was observed, so analyses did not stratify donors by these variables. Many TRG clonotypes were found to be shared between donors (up to roughly 6.9x10^3), whereas TRD repertoires were found to be essentially private (max 116 shared).

Thymic samples were depleted of alphabeta T cells, then CD3+ TCRVdelta1+ TCRVdelta2- thymocytes were FACS-sorted. A purity of roughly 98% to 99.6% was achieved for sorted Vdelta1+ thymocytes. The thymic specimens were obtained from roughly eight paediatric patients, aged roughly 5 days to 16 months, who were having corrective cardiac surgery. Thymic tissue was dispersed, and mononuclear cells were isolated on a Histopaque-1077 density gradient. The staining antibodies were anti-TCRVdelta1 clone TS8.2, anti-TCRVdelta2 clone B6, anti-CD3 clone HIT3a and anti-TCRalphabeta clone IP26. RNA extraction was carried out with the RNeasy mini kit, and reverse transcription was then done using Superscript III. CDR3 amplicons were generated by multiplex PCR with pooled V-gene forward primers and a constant-region reverse primer carrying Illumina adaptor overhangs. Amplicons were gel-purified, then indexed with Nextera index primers over eight extra PCR cycles and purified with AMPure XP beads. Sequencing of the libraries was done on an Illumina MiSeq using paired-end 250 bp reads, dual indexing and a roughly 18% PhiX spike-in. From the authors' description of their analysis: Reads were quality checked with FastQC, and TRG read pairs were merged with ea-utils fastq-join. Annotation of sequences was performed with IMGT/HighV-QUEST, only productive sequences with unambiguous V-gene assignment were retained, and clonotypes were defined by identical CDR3 sequence. Downstream analysis used VDJtools 1.1.1, tcR 2.2.3, Treemap and vegan Shannon diversity in R 3.4.4. TCRdb reran clone calling on the public reads with CATT; rows sharing one DNA sequence were then combined. TCRdb, rather than the study authors, made the V and J calls. This sample holds 25,000 to 35,000 gamma-chain clones; about a fifth were observed only once. 1.8% of the sample rests with the top ten.

The CDR1 and CDR2 encoded by the germline V gene are VINAFY and YDVSNSKD. From its cysteine to its phenylalanine, the CDR3 spans 13 amino acids. The CDR3 DNA has 39 bases and is translated from base 1. The germline V end is reduced by 1 base and the J end by 9 bases; junction bases left unmatched: 9. This clone was counted a few times. It has no known antigen specificity. Base qualities are missing; no much larger clone stands one base away. The V and J genes are TRGV5 and TRGJ1 or TRGJ2. This clonotype was obtained from a boy under two years old who had congenital heart surgery. Input material: Vdelta1+ gamma-delta thymocytes from the thymus. Reading the label with the study, this specimen's cell subset or site is: FACS-sorted CD3+ TCRalphabeta- TCRVdelta1+ TCRVdelta2- thymocytes. The CDR3 region: CATWDSPVIKKLF. The DNA sequence is TGTGCCACCTGGGACAGCCCCGTGATTAAGAAACTCTTT.